The present TCR beta chain was sequenced within a study of blood T cell repertoires in COVID-19. This table comes from immunoSEQ multiplex PCR, and its TCRdb copy is limited to in-frame clones, with some not included. The table lists approximately 390,000 clones, around nine tenths of them singletons, with 10% in the top ten. Participants had their cohort set by participant-reported clinical history. The CDR3 totals 14 residues. Germline V CDR1 and CDR2: SGHRS, YFSETQ. J gave up 1 base and V 4 bases, and 3 bases lay outside the gene matches. This receptor was obtained from a woman aged 45-65 years who had recovered from COVID-19. Specimen: PBMCs or T cells enriched from blood (not recorded which). The rearrangement links TRBV5-1 to TRBJ2-7; 9 nucleotides align to TRBD1. The CDR3 region has the DNA TGCGCCAGCAGCACGACAGGGGGATCCTACGAGCAGTACTTC. Protein sequence: CASSTTGGSYEQYF. The full variable domain, in which reference TRBV5-1 and TRBJ2-7 provide the parts outside the CDR3, is KAGVTQTPRYLIKTRGQQVTLSCSPISGHRSVSWYQQTPGQGLQFLFEYFSETQRNKGNFPGRFSGRQFSNSRSEMNVSTLELGDSALYLCASSTTGGSYEQYFGPGTRLTVT.